The clone carrying this T cell receptor (beta chain) came up many times. Its antigen is unidentified. The total RNA that was extracted per sample amounted to at least 5 micrograms. This entry is derived from a study of blood T cells in healthy people across ages. Notes on the study in general: Naive and antigen-experienced cells could not be conclusively compared, given unsorted PBMCs.

V shed 6 bases and J shed 5 bases, with 12 bases lying between them. The CDR3 is 13 amino acids. The authors ran a second PCR of roughly 6 to 11 cycles using a sample-barcoded 5' primer and a J-beta primer mix. TCRdb fed the 5' RACE reads into MiXCR, producing one record per CDR3 protein. The top ten clones hold around 9.6% of a sample with some 930,000 distinct CDR3 sequences, roughly 29% of them seen once. Separately, the same data were catalogued under a study of T cells of mothers and their children. That paper states: The output of TCR recombination is shaped by thymic selection similarly in related and unrelated pairs. Researchers report slightly higher, though non-significant, overlap in related mother-child pairs than in unrelated pairs.

The chain carries TRBV12-3 or TRBV12-4 and TRBJ2-3; D is unresolved. Sample: blood. This clonotype originated in a woman between 40 and 50 years old in good health. This chain's CDR3 is CASREDRLDTQYF. The CDR3 DNA reads as TGTGCCAGCAGAGAAGACCGGTTAGATACGCAGTATTTT.